The T cell receptor beta chain under discussion was sequenced for a study of T-cell reconstitution after alpha-beta-depleted transplantation in children. Study-wide findings and caveats: There were reportedly several hundred expanded graft clones from which alpha-beta T cells came about two months after transplant. A year had passed since transplant, and T-cell counts and diversity by then came mostly from newly produced T cells. Where some patients showed high TCRbeta diversity at day 60, it came from recipient T cells and thymic progenitors that had survived.

Preparation of the TCRbeta library used unique molecular identifiers. TCRdb used MiXCR to reprocess the PCR reads, holding one entry per CDR3 protein. This table holds fewer than 550,000 distinct CDR3 sequences, under 12% found once. About this clonotype: Its antigen is currently unknown.

Germline CDR1 LGHDT, CDR2 YNNKEL (reference sequence). The CDR3 is 16 amino acids. V was trimmed by 0 bases and J by 5 bases, leaving 16 bases between them. This receptor was obtained from a child aged 2 to 15 with inherited bone marrow failure, due to receive a stem cell transplant. The material was PBMCs, obtained before TCRalphabeta/CD19-depleted stem cell transplant. The genes are TRBV3-1 and TRBJ2-5; D is possibly TRBD1 or TRBD2 (5 bases each). This CDR3 reads CASSQDGTRDGETQYF. DNA for the CDR3: TGTGCCAGCAGCCAAGACGGGACGAGGGATGGGGAGACCCAGTACTTC.